These 16 T cell receptor beta chains came from one sample sequenced in a study of control samples from healthy donors and cancer patients. Profiled with immunoSEQ multiplex PCR; TCRdb holds only in-frame clones, not every one. Of approximately 88,000 clones in the sample, 90% to 95% were seen once. The sample was blood. The receptor source for this set is a woman aged 25 to 39 in good health.

The rearrangement links TRBV7-6 to TRBJ2-2, with 7 bases matching TRBD1. CDR3 length: 16 residues. CDR1 SGHVS and CDR2 FNYEAQ come from the germline V gene. Trimming removed 1 base from V and 6 bases from J; junction bases left unmatched: 8. The CDR3 DNA reads as TGTGCCAGCAGCTTAGTTTTGACCCAGGGGGCCGGGGAGCTGTTTTTT. Protein: CASSLVLTQGAGELFF.

The genes are TRBV15 and TRBJ1-5; D call uncertain. The V gene's germline CDR1 is LNHNV and CDR2 YYDKDF (reference sequence). The CDR3 has 13 amino acids. The germline V and J ends were trimmed by 5 bases and 3 bases, with 8 bases remaining between them. The CDR3 sequence: CATSVQNNQPQHF. The CDR3 DNA reads as TGTGCCACCAGCGTACAAAACAATCAGCCCCAGCATTTT.

This clone was seen only a few times. The rearrangement joins TRBV25-1 to TRBJ2-2; possible D gene TRBD1, 8 bases. V was pared by 4 bases and J by 3 bases, with 12 bases between. This CDR3 spans 15 amino acids. The germline V gene encodes CDR1 MGHDK and CDR2 SYGVNS. CDR3 in amino acids: CASSGGGQDTGELFF. CDR3 sequence (DNA): TGTGCCAGCAGTGGGGGGGGACAGGACACCGGGGAGCTGTTTTTT.

On this clone: At one boundary the junction diverges from the germline segment, which might be a read error. The genes are TRBV5-1 and TRBJ2-1; D might be TRBD1 or TRBD2, each matching 5 bases. The germline gives CDR1 SGHRS, CDR2 YFSETQ. The CDR3 length is 15 residues. The CDR3 coding sequence is TGCGCCAGCAGTTTGGGGGAAAGCTCCTACAATGAGCAGTTCTTC. Residues: CASSLGESSYNEQFF.

V is TRBV10-1 and J is TRBJ2-3; D unclear. CDR1 and CDR2 (germline): WNHNN, SYGVQD (reference sequence). The CDR3 length is 12 residues. V was pared by 4 bases and J by 2 bases, with 4 bases between. CDR3 sequence (DNA): TGCGCCAGCAGTGGGGACACAGATACGCAGTATTTT. Protein product: CASSGDTDTQYF.

The chain uses TRBV27 and TRBJ1-1, with D possibly TRBD1 on 6 matching bases. V gave up 2 bases and J gave up 5 bases, with 21 bases separating them. CDR1 MNHEY and CDR2 SMNVEV come from the germline V gene (reference sequence). This CDR3 is built from 17 residues. CDR3 loop: CASSLIGGRGRETEAFF. The CDR3 DNA is TGTGCCAGCAGTTTAATCGGGGGGCGGGGAAGGGAGACTGAAGCTTTCTTT.

The chain recombines TRBV27 with TRBJ2-5; tentative D call: TRBD2 (6 bases). V lost 6 bases and J 5 bases, leaving 16 bases between the germline ends. The CDR3 extends over 14 amino acids. Germline values: CDR1 MNHEY, CDR2 SMNVEV (reference sequence). The CDR3 nucleotides read TGTGCCAGCAGGGAGGGGCGGGCCCGGGAGACCCAGTACTTC. This sequence encodes CASREGRARETQYF.

The chain uses TRBV30 and TRBJ1-1, with D perhaps TRBD1 (5 bases). The CDR3 consists of 14 residues. CDR1 GTSNPN and CDR2 SVGIG come from the germline V gene (reference sequence). V lost 0 bases to trimming and J lost 0 bases, with 8 bases between them. In DNA form, the CDR3 reads TGTGCCTGGAGTGTACACAGGTTGAACACTGAAGCTTTCTTT. It translates to CAWSVHRLNTEAFF.

Here the CDR3 DNA reads TGTGCCAGCAGTTTTAGGGCTCAGGCGGAGAACAATGAGCAGTTCTTC. Translating it yields CASSFRAQAENNEQFF. The chain employs TRBV27 and TRBJ2-1; D is ambiguous. CDR1 and CDR2 from the germline V gene are MNHEY and SMNVEV (reference sequence). The V and J ends lost 3 bases and 5 bases respectively, with 17 bases between them. The CDR3 totals 16 residues.

J is TRBJ1-5 and V is TRBV6-1; the D gene is possibly TRBD1 (5 bases). CDR1 is MNHNS and CDR2 is SASEGT in the germline V gene. This CDR3 is built from 17 residues. Trimming removed 0 bases from V and 3 bases from J, with 15 bases in between. In DNA, the CDR3 is TGTGCCAGCAGTGAAGCGCTATTGGCCAGGGCCAATCAGCCCCAGCATTTT. It translates to CASSEALLARANQPQHF.

J is TRBJ1-2 and V is TRBV9; a weak D match, TRBD1 (5 bases). V was trimmed by 4 bases and J by 8 bases, leaving 18 bases between them. The CDR3 sequence is 14 residues long. Germline V gene sequence: CDR1 SGDLS, CDR2 YYNGEE. CDR3 bases: TGTGCCAGCAGCCTACCGGGGGATGGTGGCGGCTACACCTTC. Protein: CASSLPGDGGGYTF.

V gene TRBV27 combines with J gene TRBJ1-6; tentatively, D is TRBD1 (5 bases). CDR1 is MNHEY, CDR2 SMNVEV, per germline (reference sequence). The CDR3 runs to 15 residues. Deletions cut 5 bases from V and 5 bases from J, with 13 bases between. The CDR3: CASSGAGEDNSPLHF. The CDR3 coding sequence is TGTGCCAGCAGTGGGGCTGGGGAAGATAATTCACCCCTCCACTTT.

This sequence joins TRBV6-1 and TRBJ1-2; the match to TRBD1 covers 7 bases. Germline CDR1 reads MNHNS; CDR2 reads SASEGT. Trimming at V came to 1 base and at J to 8 bases, leaving 13 bases not matched to a gene. There are 16 residues in the CDR3. The CDR3 is CASSEGRGRFSVGYTF. CDR3 sequence (DNA): TGTGCCAGCAGTGAAGGAAGGGGGCGCTTCTCTGTAGGCTACACCTTC.

The chain has TRBV11-2 and TRBJ1-3, with a weak D call TRBD1 (6 bases). Germline lookup yields CDR1 SGHAT and CDR2 FQNNGV. Trimming stripped 5 bases from V and 0 bases from J, with 11 bases between. The CDR3 is made up of 15 amino acids. CDR3 sequence reads: CASSEIRGSGNTIYF. Written as DNA, the CDR3 is TGTGCCAGCAGCGAAATCAGGGGCTCTGGAAACACCATATATTTT.

The V and J genes are TRBV28 and TRBJ1-1; 7 positions agree with TRBD1. Germline V lookup: CDR1 MDHEN, CDR2 SYDVKM. This CDR3 is 14 amino acids long. The V segment lost 6 bases and the J segment 4 bases; nucleotides outside the gene matches: 8. The CDR3 DNA follows: TGTGCCAGCAGACCGAACACAGGGGTCACTGAAGCTTTCTTT. Translation: CASRPNTGVTEAFF. Full variable domain (remainder filled in from reference TRBV28 and TRBJ1-1): DVKVTQSSRYLVKRTGEKVFLECVQDMDHENMFWYRQDPGLGLRLIYFSYDVKMKEKGDIPEGYSVSREKKERFSLILESASTNQTSMYLCASRPNTGVTEAFFGQGTRLTVV.

The CDR3 coding sequence is TGTGCCAGCAGTCAATACCCCAGTAGCGGGGGCACAGATACGCAGTATTTT. It yields the protein CASSQYPSSGGTDTQYF. This sequence joins TRBV28 and TRBJ2-3, with 8 bases that match TRBD2. V shed 5 bases, J shed 1 base, and the junction held 11 bases outside the gene matches. The CDR3 has 17 residues. CDR1 MDHEN and CDR2 SYDVKM come from the germline V gene.